The T cell receptor (beta chain) under discussion was sequenced for a study of blood T cells in healthy people across ages. The use of a sample-barcoded 5' primer and a J-beta primer mix characterized a second PCR of roughly 6 to 11 cycles. TCRdb re-called the 5' RACE reads with MiXCR, one entry per CDR3 protein. The table includes fewer than 1,200,000 distinct CDR3 sequences, approximately 25% detected once. Trimming removed 1 base at V and 8 bases at J, with 8 bases between. Germline lookup yields CDR1 LGHNA and CDR2 YNFKEQ. The CDR3 length is 13 residues. In addition, the sample was reused for a study of T cells of mothers and their children.

The rearrangement joins TRBV4-2 to TRBJ1-4; no reliable D call. The TCR originated in a girl aged 2-10 years in good health. Sequencing was performed on blood. CDR3 DNA: TGTGCCAGCAGCCAAGTAATAGGGGAAAAACTGTTTTTT. Amino acid sequence: CASSQVIGEKLFF.